These 14 T cell receptor beta chains originate from one sample sequenced in a study of blood T cell repertoires in COVID-19. Some clones are missing from TCRdb's copy, which holds only in-frame ones; the method was immunoSEQ multiplex PCR. Of around 180,000 clones in the sample, roughly nine tenths were seen once. Sequencing was done on a sample of peripheral blood. The receptors derive from a man aged 65 to 79 with active or convalescent COVID-19.

V gene TRBV6-5 combines with J gene TRBJ1-1; the match to TRBD1 covers 7 bases. Trimming took 8 bases from V and 1 from J; bases not matched to a gene: 10. This CDR3 comprises 15 residues. The germline gives CDR1 MNHEY, CDR2 SVGAGI. The CDR3 region has the DNA TGTGCCAGCGGAAGACAGGGACGGGGGAACACTGAAGCTTTCTTT. It yields the protein CASGRQGRGNTEAFF.

This clone was picked up one time. This chain links TRBV12-3 or TRBV12-4 with TRBJ2-1; D is undetermined. Between the trimmed V and J ends, which lost 2 bases and 5 bases, there was a span of 4 bases. The CDR3 has 12 residues. CDR3 sequence reads: CASSLPDNEQFF. The CDR3 DNA reads as TGTGCCAGCAGTTTACCAGACAATGAGCAGTTCTTC.

J is TRBJ1-1 and V is TRBV7-8; TRBD1 matches 7 bases. CDR1 SGHVS and CDR2 FQNEAQ come from the germline V gene. The CDR3 runs to 13 residues. J was trimmed by 5 bases and V by 5 bases; bases with no gene match: 5. CDR3 nucleotides: TGTGCCAGCAGCCCGACAGGGTGGACTGAAGCTTTCTTT. It encodes CASSPTGWTEAFF. Full variable domain (rest looked up from reference TRBV7-8 and TRBJ1-1): GAGVSQSPRYKVAKRGQDVALRCDPISGHVSLFWYQQALGQGPEFLTYFQNEAQLDKSGLPSDRFFAERPEGSVSTLKIQRTQQEDSAVYLCASSPTGWTEAFFGQGTRLTVV.

J is TRBJ2-1 and V is TRBV6-5, with TRBD2 matching 8 bases. The germline CDR1 and CDR2 sequences are MNHEY and SVGAGI. The V segment lost 8 bases and the J segment 10 bases; nucleotides outside the gene matches: 13. The CDR3 spans 14 residues. The DNA of the CDR3 is TGTGCCAGCTCCGCGGGGGGAGGTGGGGGAGAGCAGTTCTTC. Translating it yields CASSAGGGGGEQFF.

The J gene is TRBJ1-1, the V gene TRBV5-6; possible D gene TRBD1, 5 bases. The CDR3 extends over 14 amino acids. Germline loops: CDR1 SGHDT, CDR2 YYEEEE. V lost 2 bases and J 0 bases, leaving 8 bases between the germline ends. This CDR3 reads CASSFGGMNTEAFF. In DNA, the CDR3 is TGTGCCAGCAGCTTTGGGGGGATGAACACTGAAGCTTTCTTT.

V gene TRBV27 combines with J gene TRBJ2-2, with TRBD2 identical over 14 bases. Trimming removed 2 bases from V and 5 bases from J; junction bases left unmatched: 4. The CDR3 is 17 amino acids. CDR1 is MNHEY and CDR2 is SMNVEV in the germline V gene (reference sequence). CDR3 sequence (DNA): TGTGCCAGCAGTTTAAGGACTAGCGGGAGGATGACCGGGGAGCTGTTTTTT. It specifies CASSLRTSGRMTGELFF.

This chain joins TRBV28 and TRBJ2-1, with D maybe TRBD1 (6 bases). The germline V gene encodes CDR1 MDHEN and CDR2 SYDVKM. This CDR3 has 13 amino acids. Trimming shortened V by 10 bases and J by 3 bases, and 13 bases separated the two germline ends. This CDR3 is CATNGQFYNEQFF. CDR3 DNA sequence: TGTGCCACCAACGGACAGTTCTACAATGAGCAGTTCTTC.

The CDR3 here is CASSERRADTQYF. CDR3 sequence (DNA): TGCGCCAGCAGCGAACGGAGAGCAGATACGCAGTATTTT. This chain joins TRBV10-2 and TRBJ2-3; no definite D call. Trimming removed 6 bases at V and 4 bases at J, with 11 bases between. The CDR3 sequence is 13 residues long. Germline V gene data show CDR1 as WSHSY and CDR2 as SAAADI.

The chain is built from TRBV6-2 or TRBV6-3 and TRBJ1-1; 10 bases line up with TRBD1. V dropped 0 bases and J dropped 7; count of bases not matched to a gene: 5. From germline, CDR1 is MNHEY and CDR2 SVGEGT. This CDR3 is 15 amino acids long. Here the CDR3 reads CASSYSGQGNNEAFF. CDR3 DNA sequence: TGTGCCAGCAGTTACTCGGGACAGGGGAATAATGAAGCTTTCTTT.

This clone was counted once. The chain carries TRBV23-1 and TRBJ1-4; 7 bases are shared with TRBD1. TRBV23-1 is annotated as an ORF whose role is uncertain. Losses at the gene ends were 5 bases for V and 8 bases for J; bases not matched to a gene: 14. The CDR3 consists of 16 residues. The CDR3: CASSSDREGGWEKLFF. CDR3 nucleotide sequence: TGCGCCAGCAGTTCCGACAGGGAAGGGGGATGGGAAAAACTGTTTTTT.

This clone was observed a handful of times. The V and J genes are TRBV28 and TRBJ1-4; 9 bases map to TRBD1. Germline loops: CDR1 MDHEN, CDR2 SYDVKM. Losses at the gene ends were 0 bases for V and 0 bases for J; bases not matched to a gene: 11. The CDR3 spans 20 residues. Here the CDR3 reads CASSLWTGGQRLTTNEKLFF. CDR3 DNA sequence: TGTGCCAGCAGTTTATGGACAGGGGGACAAAGATTAACAACTAATGAAAAACTGTTTTTT.

This chain connects TRBV29-1 to TRBJ1-3; 7 bases are a match to TRBD1. The CDR3 has 14 amino acids. The ends lost 7 bases at V and 4 bases at J; junction bases unmatched: 10. Looked up from germline, CDR1 is SQVTM and CDR2 is ANQGSEA. CDR3 amino acids: CSADYRGAGNTIYF. The DNA of the CDR3 is TGCAGCGCTGATTACAGGGGCGCGGGAAACACCATATATTTT.

The chain combines TRBV5-1 with TRBJ2-7; no definite D call. CDR1 and CDR2 from the germline V gene are SGHRS and YFSETQ. This CDR3 contains 13 residues. V gave up 4 bases and J gave up 1 base, with 9 bases separating them. DNA for the CDR3: TGCGCCAGCAGCCACGACGGGTCCTACGAGCAGTACTTC. Translating gives CASSHDGSYEQYF. The full variable domain, in which reference TRBV5-1 and TRBJ2-7 provide the parts outside the CDR3, is KAGVTQTPRYLIKTRGQQVTLSCSPISGHRSVSWYQQTPGQGLQFLFEYFSETQRNKGNFPGRFSGRQFSNSRSEMNVSTLELGDSALYLCASSHDGSYEQYFGPGTRLTVT.

This clone was seen only once. The chain combines TRBV6-5 with TRBJ2-7; perhaps TRBD1 as D (5 bases). Trimming cost V 2 bases and J 3 bases, with 8 bases left between them. The CDR3 spans 13 residues. Germline CDR1 and CDR2: MNHEY and SVGAGI. The CDR3 here is CASSYDSYYEQYF. CDR3 sequence (DNA): TGTGCCAGCAGTTACGACAGCTACTACGAGCAGTACTTC.